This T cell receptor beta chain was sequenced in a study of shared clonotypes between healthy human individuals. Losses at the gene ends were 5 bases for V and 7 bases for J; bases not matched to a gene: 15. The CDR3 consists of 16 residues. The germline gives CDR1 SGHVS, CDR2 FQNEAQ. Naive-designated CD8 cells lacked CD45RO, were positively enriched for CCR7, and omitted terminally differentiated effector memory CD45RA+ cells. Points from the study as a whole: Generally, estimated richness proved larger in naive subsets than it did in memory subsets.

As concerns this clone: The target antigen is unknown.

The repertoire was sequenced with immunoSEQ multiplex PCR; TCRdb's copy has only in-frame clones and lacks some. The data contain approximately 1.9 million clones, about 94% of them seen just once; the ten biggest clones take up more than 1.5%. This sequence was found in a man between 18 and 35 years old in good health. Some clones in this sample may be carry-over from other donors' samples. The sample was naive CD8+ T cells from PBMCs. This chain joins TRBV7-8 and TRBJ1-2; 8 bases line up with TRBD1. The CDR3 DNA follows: TGTGCCAGCAGCCCAGAGACAGGGGAGGTACAGCGTGGCTACACCTTC. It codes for CASSPETGEVQRGYTF. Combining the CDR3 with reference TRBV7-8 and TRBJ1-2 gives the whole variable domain GAGVSQSPRYKVAKRGQDVALRCDPISGHVSLFWYQQALGQGPEFLTYFQNEAQLDKSGLPSDRFFAERPEGSVSTLKIQRTQQEDSAVYLCASSPETGEVQRGYTFGSGTRLTVV.